The 24 T cell receptor beta chains reported below all come from one sample, sequenced in a study of blood T cell repertoires in COVID-19. Profiled with immunoSEQ multiplex PCR; TCRdb holds only in-frame clones, not every one. The repertoire holds 300,000 to 400,000 clones, with 75% to 90% as singletons. Sequenced sample: PBMCs or T cells enriched from blood (not recorded which). All receptors derive from a man aged 60 to 69 who had recovered from COVID-19.

The rearrangement uses TRBV5-1 and TRBJ1-6; 7 bases map to TRBD1. Germline V lookup: CDR1 SGHRS, CDR2 YFSETQ. Germline trimming cut 2 bases from V and 8 bases from J; bases unmatched to any gene: 1. This CDR3 is built from 13 residues. In nucleotides, the CDR3 is TGCGCCAGCAGCTTAGGGACAGATTCACCCCTCCACTTT. It translates to CASSLGTDSPLHF.

The chain combines TRBV6-5 with TRBJ2-4, with D unclear. CDR1 and CDR2 (germline): MNHEY, SVGAGI. The CDR3 consists of 14 residues. Between the trimmed V and J ends, which lost 0 bases and 7 bases, there was a span of 10 bases. The CDR3 protein is CASSYSSTGNIQYF. The CDR3 coding sequence is TGTGCCAGCAGTTACTCCTCAACCGGGAACATTCAGTACTTC.

The chain couples TRBV18 to TRBJ1-4, with a weak D call TRBD1 (5 bases). The V end was cut by 4 bases, the J end by 4 bases, with 10 bases between. CDR1 KGHSH and CDR2 LQKENI come from the germline V gene. CDR3 length: 14 residues. The CDR3 here is CASSLAGLNEKLFF. The DNA of the CDR3 is TGTGCCAGCTCACTGGCAGGGCTTAATGAAAAACTGTTTTTT.

The chain carries TRBV24-1 and TRBJ2-3; D uncertain. Germline CDR1 and CDR2: KGHDR and SFDVKD. V gave up 5 bases and J gave up 2 bases, with 7 bases separating them. This CDR3 region has 13 residues. CDR3 bases: TGTGCCACCAGTGCTCCGTCCACAGATACGCAGTATTTT. Protein sequence: CATSAPSTDTQYF.

The chain is built from TRBV19 and TRBJ1-1; D is possibly TRBD1 (6 bases). Trimming shortened V by 2 bases and J by 9 bases, and 13 bases separated the two germline ends. The CDR3 extends over 13 amino acids. In germline, CDR1 is LNHDA, CDR2 SQIVND (reference sequence). In DNA, the CDR3 is TGTGCCAGTAGTATAAAACAGGGCGGAAAAGCTTTCTTT. It translates to CASSIKQGGKAFF.

This chain connects TRBV4-2 to TRBJ2-4; 16 positions match TRBD2. Germline CDR1 is LGHNA and CDR2 is YNFKEQ. The CDR3 consists of 19 residues. The junction had 3 bases not matched to a gene; V was cut back by 1 base and J by 0 bases. The CDR3 nucleotides read TGTGCCAGCAGCCAAGTGGGGACTAGCGGGAGGGTAGCCAAAAACATTCAGTACTTC. It encodes CASSQVGTSGRVAKNIQYF.

The V and J genes are TRBV5-4 and TRBJ2-1; D is unclear. This CDR3 contains 15 residues. Per the germline V gene, CDR1 is SGHNT and CDR2 is YYREEE (reference sequence). V lost 4 bases, J lost 0 bases, and 11 bases lay in between. CDR3 in DNA: TGTGCCAGCAGCCCTCAAACAGTCTCCTACAATGAGCAGTTCTTC. Amino acid sequence: CASSPQTVSYNEQFF.

V gene TRBV7-2 combines with J gene TRBJ1-1; D gene ambiguous. CDR1 and CDR2 (germline): SGHTA, FQGNSA. V shed 0 bases and J shed 6 bases, with 14 bases lying between them. The CDR3 extends over 15 amino acids. The CDR3 nucleotides are TGTGCCAGCAGCTTAGCCGGCCCCCTAGGTGCTGAAGCTTTCTTT. Amino acid sequence: CASSLAGPLGAEAFF.

This clone was seen only once. The CDR3 sequence is CASSLGGRGRITDTQYF. CDR3 in DNA: TGTGCCAGCAGCTTGGGGGGGCGGGGGCGAATCACAGATACGCAGTATTTT. The chain joins TRBV5-5 to TRBJ2-3; D possibly corresponds to TRBD2 (7 bases). The CDR3 has 17 residues. V dropped 0 bases and J dropped 2 bases, with 16 bases sitting between them. Germline CDR1 SGHKS, CDR2 YYEKEE (reference sequence).

The chain employs TRBV6-5 and TRBJ2-7; 7 nucleotides match TRBD1. Germline V gene lookup returns CDR1 MNHEY and CDR2 SVGAGI. Trimming removed 6 bases from V and 0 bases from J; junction bases left unmatched: 5. There are 14 residues in the CDR3. DNA of the CDR3: TGTGCCAGCAGATCGACAGGGAACTCCTACGAGCAGTACTTC. Its protein is CASRSTGNSYEQYF.

V usage is TRBV4-2 and J usage is TRBJ1-1; the match to TRBD1 covers 7 bases. V lost 1 base and J lost 2; bases outside the gene matches: 7. CDR3 size: 16 residues. Germline assignment: CDR1 LGHNA and CDR2 YNFKEQ. CDR3 amino acids: CASSQAAGQTNTEAFF. CDR3 nucleotides: TGTGCCAGCAGCCAAGCCGCGGGACAGACAAACACTGAAGCTTTCTTT.

The CDR3 protein is CARGLAWDNEQFF. In DNA form, the CDR3 reads TGTGCCAGGGGACTTGCCTGGGACAATGAGCAGTTCTTC. The J gene is TRBJ2-1, the V gene TRBV28, with a tentative D call TRBD2 (6 bases). The V gene lost 9 bases and the J gene lost 5 bases, with 14 bases spanning the gap. There are 13 residues in the CDR3. Looked up from germline, CDR1 is MDHEN and CDR2 is SYDVKM.

V and J are TRBV5-1 and TRBJ2-7; 10 positions match TRBD2. V gave up 0 bases and J gave up 5 bases; unmatched junction bases: 8. The CDR3 is 16 amino acids. The germline V gene encodes CDR1 SGHRS and CDR2 YFSETQ. The CDR3 here is CASSLVLAGGFHEQYF. CDR3 bases: TGCGCCAGCAGCTTGGTTTTAGCGGGAGGATTCCACGAGCAGTACTTC.

J is TRBJ2-1 and V is TRBV5-5; perhaps TRBD1 as D (6 bases). This CDR3 is built from 12 residues. Trimming pared 4 bases from V and 7 bases from J, leaving 9 bases between. Germline loops: CDR1 SGHKS, CDR2 YYEKEE (reference sequence). The CDR3 sequence is CASSIQGNEQFF. The CDR3 DNA sequence: TGTGCCAGCAGCATACAGGGTAATGAGCAGTTCTTC.

This clone was seen just once. This sequence joins TRBV2 and TRBJ1-6, with 9 bases aligning to TRBD1. With V trimmed by 8 bases and J by 8 bases, 7 bases remained unmatched. CDR1 is SNHLY, CDR2 FYNNEI, per germline. CDR3 length: 14 residues. For the CDR3, the DNA is TGTGCCAGCCTACAGGGGGCTTGGGATTCACCCCTCCACTTT. Translation gives CASLQGAWDSPLHF.

The chain employs TRBV14 and TRBJ2-7; weak D call: TRBD2 (5 bases). Per the germline V gene, CDR1 is SGHDN and CDR2 is FVKESK. Deletions cut 4 bases from V and 0 bases from J, with 10 bases between. The CDR3 runs 14 residues. CDR3 sequence (DNA): TGTGCCAGCAGCCGGGAGATCTTCTCCTACGAGCAGTACTTC. Translating it yields CASSREIFSYEQYF.

J is TRBJ2-7 and V is TRBV5-1; 9 bases line up with TRBD1. Germline CDR1 is SGHRS and CDR2 is YFSETQ. Unmatched junction bases numbered 7, after V lost 0 bases and J lost 3 bases. The CDR3 loop spans 16 amino acids. CDR3 in amino acids: CASSLVGQGRGYEQYF. In DNA, the CDR3 is TGCGCCAGCAGCTTGGTGGGACAGGGTAGAGGCTACGAGCAGTACTTC.

The chain combines TRBV9 with TRBJ2-3; 10 nucleotides agree with TRBD1. The CDR3 is 17 residues long. V shed 8 bases and J 5 bases; nucleotides not matched to a gene: 17. CDR1 and CDR2 from the germline V gene are SGDLS and YYNGEE. CDR3 DNA sequence: TGTGCCAGACCTCCAAGCTACGGGGACAGGGGTTTAGATACGCAGTATTTT. Its translation: CARPPSYGDRGLDTQYF. The full variable domain, its missing parts supplied by reference TRBV9 and TRBJ2-3, is DSGVTQTPKHLITATGQRVTLRCSPRSGDLSVYWYQQSLDQGLQFLIQYYNGEERAKGNILERFSAQQFPDLHSELNLSSLELGDSALYFCARPPSYGDRGLDTQYFGPGTRLTVL.

The V gene is TRBV9, the J gene TRBJ2-2; 8 nucleotides match TRBD1. V gave up 2 bases and J gave up 6 bases; unmatched junction bases: 3. The germline gives CDR1 SGDLS, CDR2 YYNGEE. The CDR3 has 14 residues. Here the CDR3 reads CASSVSGGAGELFF. In DNA form, the CDR3 reads TGTGCCAGCAGCGTGTCAGGGGGCGCCGGGGAGCTGTTTTTT.

The chain carries TRBV12-3 or TRBV12-4 and TRBJ2-4; 9 bases are a match to TRBD1. The CDR3 length is 13 residues. Trimming cost V 6 bases and J 6 bases; bases outside gene matches: 3. The CDR3, as DNA: TGTGCCAGCAGGCCGACAGGGGGAAACATTCAGTACTTC. Its translation is CASRPTGGNIQYF.

The rearrangement uses TRBV6-4 and TRBJ1-5; D is ambiguous. Per the germline V gene, CDR1 is MRHNA and CDR2 is SNTAGT. The V end was cut by 7 bases, the J end by 3 bases, with 10 bases between. The CDR3 covers 13 residues. The CDR3: CASTEQNNQPQHF. CDR3 nucleotides: TGTGCCAGCACCGAACAGAACAATCAGCCCCAGCATTTT.

The rearrangement uses TRBV2 and TRBJ1-5; D gene uncertain. The CDR3 runs to 13 residues. Germline CDR1 is SNHLY and CDR2 is FYNNEI. V was clipped by 3 bases and J by 5 bases, with 8 bases between them. For the CDR3, the DNA is TGTGCCAGCAGTGACAGGTGGGATCAGCCCCAGCATTTT. Translating it yields CASSDRWDQPQHF.

The chain recombines TRBV6-5 with TRBJ1-2; 8 positions agree with TRBD1. The V gene end was trimmed by 4 bases and the J gene end by 7 bases; junction bases not matched to a gene: 8. CDR3 length: 14 residues. Germline lookup yields CDR1 MNHEY and CDR2 SVGAGI. This chain's CDR3 is CASSLRTGQGGYTF. CDR3 DNA: TGTGCCAGCAGTTTGCGGACAGGGCAGGGTGGCTACACCTTC.

The chain couples TRBV13 to TRBJ2-3, with a possible D match to TRBD2 (6 bases). The V and J ends lost 4 bases and 1 base respectively, with 21 bases between them. The CDR3 is made up of 18 amino acids. Germline loops: CDR1 PRHDT, CDR2 FYEKMQ (reference sequence). The CDR3 loop reads CASSSLLGGNFGTDTQYF. For the CDR3, the DNA is TGTGCCAGCAGCTCCCTCCTTGGCGGGAACTTCGGCACAGATACGCAGTATTTT.